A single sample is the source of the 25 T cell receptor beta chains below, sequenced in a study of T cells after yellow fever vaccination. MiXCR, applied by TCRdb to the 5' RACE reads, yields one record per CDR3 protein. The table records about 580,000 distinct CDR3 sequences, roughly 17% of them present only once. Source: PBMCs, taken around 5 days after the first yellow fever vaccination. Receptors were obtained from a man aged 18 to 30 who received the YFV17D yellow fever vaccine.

CDR3 bases: TGCGCCAGCAGCCAAGAACTAGCTGTCAACACCGGGGAGCTGTTTTTT. Translation gives CASSQELAVNTGELFF. This chain uses TRBV4-3 with TRBJ2-2, with D possibly being TRBD2 (6 bases). Germline V CDR1 and CDR2: LGHNA, YSLEER. The V end was cut by 0 bases, the J end by 2 bases, with 10 bases between. This CDR3 is built from 16 residues.

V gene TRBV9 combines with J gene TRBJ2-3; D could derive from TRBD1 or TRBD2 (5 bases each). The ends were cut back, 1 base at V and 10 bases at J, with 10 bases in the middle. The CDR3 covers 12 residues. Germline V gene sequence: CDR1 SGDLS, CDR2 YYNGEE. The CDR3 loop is CASSVSGQAQYF. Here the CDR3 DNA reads TGTGCCAGCAGCGTATCGGGGCAGGCGCAGTATTTT.

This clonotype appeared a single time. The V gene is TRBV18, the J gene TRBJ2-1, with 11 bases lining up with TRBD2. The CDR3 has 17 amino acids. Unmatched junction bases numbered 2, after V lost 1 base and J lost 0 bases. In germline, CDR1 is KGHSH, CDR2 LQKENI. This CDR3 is CASSPLAGGPSYNEQFF. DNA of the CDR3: TGTGCCAGCTCACCACTAGCGGGGGGGCCCTCCTACAATGAGCAGTTCTTC.

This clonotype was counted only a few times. The CDR3 DNA reads TGTGGCCACTCCCCGCTGAACACTGAAGCTTTCTTT. This encodes CGHSPLNTEAFF. The rearrangement joins TRBV30 to TRBJ1-1, with D unresolved. The CDR3 is 12 amino acids. Germline-derived CDR1 and CDR2 are GTSNPN and SVGIG (reference sequence). The full variable domain, rest sourced from reference TRBV30 and TRBJ1-1, is SQTIHQWPATLVQPVGSPLSLECTVEGTSNPNLYWYRQAAGRGLQLLFYSVGIGQISSEVPQNLSASRPQDRQFILSSKKLLLSDSGFYLCGHSPLNTEAFFGQGTRLTVV.

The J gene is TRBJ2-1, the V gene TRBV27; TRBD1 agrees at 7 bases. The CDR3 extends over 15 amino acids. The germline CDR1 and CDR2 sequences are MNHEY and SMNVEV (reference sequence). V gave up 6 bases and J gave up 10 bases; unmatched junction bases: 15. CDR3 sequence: CASSPQGLSLREQFF. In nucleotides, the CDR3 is TGTGCCAGCAGCCCACAGGGGCTTAGCTTACGCGAGCAGTTCTTC.

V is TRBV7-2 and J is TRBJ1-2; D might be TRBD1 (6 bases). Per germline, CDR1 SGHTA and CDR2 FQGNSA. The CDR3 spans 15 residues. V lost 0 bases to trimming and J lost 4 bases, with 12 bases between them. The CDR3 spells CASSLAWGRGYGYTF. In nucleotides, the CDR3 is TGTGCCAGCAGCTTAGCGTGGGGGCGGGGCTATGGCTACACCTTC.

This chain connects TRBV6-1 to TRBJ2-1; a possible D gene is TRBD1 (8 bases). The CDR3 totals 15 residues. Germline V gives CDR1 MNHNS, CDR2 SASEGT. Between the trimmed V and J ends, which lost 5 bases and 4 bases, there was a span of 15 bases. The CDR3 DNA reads TGTGCCAGCAGTCTCCCACAGGGGGGGTACAATGAGCAGTTCTTC. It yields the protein CASSLPQGGYNEQFF.

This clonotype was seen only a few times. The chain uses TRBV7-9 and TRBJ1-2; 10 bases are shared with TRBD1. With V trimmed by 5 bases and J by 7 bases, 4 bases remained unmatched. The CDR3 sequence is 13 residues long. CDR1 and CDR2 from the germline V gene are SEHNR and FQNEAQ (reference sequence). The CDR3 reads CASSRQGASGYTF. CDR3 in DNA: TGTGCCAGCAGCCGACAGGGGGCATCTGGCTACACCTTC.

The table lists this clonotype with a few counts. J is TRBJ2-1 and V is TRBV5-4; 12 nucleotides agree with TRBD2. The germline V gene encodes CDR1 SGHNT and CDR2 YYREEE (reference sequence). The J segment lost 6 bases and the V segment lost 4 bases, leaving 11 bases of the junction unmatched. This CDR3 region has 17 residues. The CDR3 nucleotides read TGTGCCAGCAGCCCCCCGTCGGGGACTAGCGGGTCCAATGAGCAGTTCTTC. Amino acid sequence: CASSPPSGTSGSNEQFF.

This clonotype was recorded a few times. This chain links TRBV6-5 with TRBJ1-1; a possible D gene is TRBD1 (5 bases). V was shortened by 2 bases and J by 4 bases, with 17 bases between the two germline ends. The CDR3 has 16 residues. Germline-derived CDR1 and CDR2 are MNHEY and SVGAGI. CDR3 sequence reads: CASSYAVARVGTEAFF. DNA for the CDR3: TGTGCCAGCAGTTACGCGGTCGCCAGGGTCGGCACTGAAGCTTTCTTT.

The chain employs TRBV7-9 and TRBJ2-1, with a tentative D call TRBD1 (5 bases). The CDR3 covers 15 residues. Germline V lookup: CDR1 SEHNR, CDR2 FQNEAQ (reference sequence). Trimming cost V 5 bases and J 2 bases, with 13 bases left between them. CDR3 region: CASSQMTVTYNEQFF. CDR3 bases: TGTGCCAGCAGCCAGATGACAGTAACCTACAATGAGCAGTTCTTC. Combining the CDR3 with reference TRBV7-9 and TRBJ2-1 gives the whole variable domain DTGVSQNPRHKITKRGQNVTFRCDPISEHNRLYWYRQTLGQGPEFLTYFQNEAQLEKSRLLSDRFSAERPKGSFSTLEIQRTEQGDSAMYLCASSQMTVTYNEQFFGPGTRLTVL.

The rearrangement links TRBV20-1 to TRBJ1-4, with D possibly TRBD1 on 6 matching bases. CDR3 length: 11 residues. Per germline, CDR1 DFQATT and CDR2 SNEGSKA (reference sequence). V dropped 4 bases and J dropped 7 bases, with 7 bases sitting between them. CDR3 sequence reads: CSATRGEKLFF. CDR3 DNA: TGCAGTGCTACCAGGGGTGAAAAACTGTTTTTT.

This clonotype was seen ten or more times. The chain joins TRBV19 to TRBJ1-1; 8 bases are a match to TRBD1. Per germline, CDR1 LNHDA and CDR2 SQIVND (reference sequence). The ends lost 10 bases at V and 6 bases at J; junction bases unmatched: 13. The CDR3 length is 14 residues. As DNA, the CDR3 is TGTGCCACTCGACAGGGGCCGCAACCACCTGAAGCTTTCTTT. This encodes CATRQGPQPPEAFF.

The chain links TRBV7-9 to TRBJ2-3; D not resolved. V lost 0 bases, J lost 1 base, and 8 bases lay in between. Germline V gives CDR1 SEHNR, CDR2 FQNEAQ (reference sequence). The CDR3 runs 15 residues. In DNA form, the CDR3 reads TGTGCCAGCAGCTTAGCGAGGACCCGCACAGATACGCAGTATTTT. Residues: CASSLARTRTDTQYF.

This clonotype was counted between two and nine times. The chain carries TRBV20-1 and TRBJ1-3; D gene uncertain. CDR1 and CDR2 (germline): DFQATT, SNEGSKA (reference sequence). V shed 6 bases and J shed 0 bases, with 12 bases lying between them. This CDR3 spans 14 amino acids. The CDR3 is CSATEFRSGNTIYF. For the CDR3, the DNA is TGCAGTGCGACCGAGTTCCGCTCTGGAAACACCATATATTTT.

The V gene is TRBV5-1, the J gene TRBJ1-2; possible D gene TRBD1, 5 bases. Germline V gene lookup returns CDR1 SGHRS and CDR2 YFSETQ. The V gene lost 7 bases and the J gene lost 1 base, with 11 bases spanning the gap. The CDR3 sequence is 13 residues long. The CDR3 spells CASQGTVNYGYTF. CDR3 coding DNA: TGCGCCAGCCAAGGGACCGTTAACTATGGCTACACCTTC.

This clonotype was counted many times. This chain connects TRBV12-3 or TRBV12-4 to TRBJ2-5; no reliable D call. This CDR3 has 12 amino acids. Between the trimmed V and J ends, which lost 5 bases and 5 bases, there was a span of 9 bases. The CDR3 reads CASSLFGETQYF. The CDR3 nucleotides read TGTGCCAGCAGTCTATTCGGGGAGACCCAGTACTTC.

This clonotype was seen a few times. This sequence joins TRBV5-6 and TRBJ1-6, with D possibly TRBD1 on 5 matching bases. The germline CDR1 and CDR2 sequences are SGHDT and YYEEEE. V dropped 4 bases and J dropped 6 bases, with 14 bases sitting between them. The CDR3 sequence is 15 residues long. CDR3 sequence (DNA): TGTGCCAGCAGCACGGGGCCAACCCTTAATTCACCCCTCCACTTT. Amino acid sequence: CASSTGPTLNSPLHF.

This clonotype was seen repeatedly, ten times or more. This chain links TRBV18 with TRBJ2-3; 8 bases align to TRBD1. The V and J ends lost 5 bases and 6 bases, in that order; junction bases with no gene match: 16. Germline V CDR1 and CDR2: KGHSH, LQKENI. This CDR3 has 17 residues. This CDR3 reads CASSYPELGTGVDTQYF. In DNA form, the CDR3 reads TGTGCCAGCTCATATCCGGAGTTGGGGACAGGAGTCGATACGCAGTATTTT.

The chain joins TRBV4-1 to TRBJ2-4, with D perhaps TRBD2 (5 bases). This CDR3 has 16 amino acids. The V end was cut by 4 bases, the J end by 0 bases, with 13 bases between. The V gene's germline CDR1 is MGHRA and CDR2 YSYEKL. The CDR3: CASSPEVALAKNIQYF. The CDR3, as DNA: TGCGCCAGCAGCCCGGAGGTCGCCCTAGCCAAAAACATTCAGTACTTC.

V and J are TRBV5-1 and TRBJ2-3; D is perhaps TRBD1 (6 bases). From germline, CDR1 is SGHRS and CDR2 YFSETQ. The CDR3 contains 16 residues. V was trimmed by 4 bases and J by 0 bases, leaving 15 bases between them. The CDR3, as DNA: TGCGCCAGCAGCGTGGGGTCACAGGGTAGCACAGATACGCAGTATTTT. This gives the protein CASSVGSQGSTDTQYF.

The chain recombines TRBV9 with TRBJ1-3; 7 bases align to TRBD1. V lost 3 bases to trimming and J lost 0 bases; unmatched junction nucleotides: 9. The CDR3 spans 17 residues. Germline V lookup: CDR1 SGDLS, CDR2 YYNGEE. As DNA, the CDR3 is TGTGCCAGCAGCGAGGGGGCTACTTTCTTCTCTGGAAACACCATATATTTT. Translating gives CASSEGATFFSGNTIYF.

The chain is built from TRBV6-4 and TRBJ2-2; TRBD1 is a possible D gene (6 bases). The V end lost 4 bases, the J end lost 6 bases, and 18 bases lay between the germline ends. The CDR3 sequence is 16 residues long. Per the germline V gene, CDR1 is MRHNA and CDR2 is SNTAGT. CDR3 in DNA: TGTGCCAGCAGTGCGAACAGGGAAATGGGCGCCGGGGAGCTGTTTTTT. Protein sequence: CASSANREMGAGELFF.

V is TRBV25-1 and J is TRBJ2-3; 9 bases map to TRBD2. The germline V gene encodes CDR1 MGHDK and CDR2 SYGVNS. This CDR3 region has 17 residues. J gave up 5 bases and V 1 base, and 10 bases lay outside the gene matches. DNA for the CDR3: TGTGCCAGCAGTGAATTGGGGAGCGGGGGGCAGAGAGATACGCAGTATTTT. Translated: CASSELGSGGQRDTQYF.

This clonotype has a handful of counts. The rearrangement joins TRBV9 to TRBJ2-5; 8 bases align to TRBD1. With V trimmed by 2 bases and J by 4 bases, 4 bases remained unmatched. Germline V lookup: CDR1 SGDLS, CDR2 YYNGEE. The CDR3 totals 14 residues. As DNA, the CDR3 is TGTGCCAGCAGCGTCTCTGACAGGGGAGAGACCCAGTACTTC. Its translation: CASSVSDRGETQYF.